These T cell receptor beta chains were read from a single sample in a study of glioma-infiltrating T cells. TCRdb passed the multiplex PCR reads through MiXCR, listing each CDR3 protein once. Of about 99,000 distinct CDR3 sequences in the sample, around 30% were seen once. Sequenced input: glioma tissue, nonneoplastic brain tissue, or PBMCs (not recorded which). These receptors all stem from a human donor with low-grade glioma or glioblastoma, undergoing nonglioma brain surgery, or in good health (not recorded which). Each CDR3 is given with its conserved first and last residue. A D gene is named only where the DNA matches it firmly. A clone size is listed for some rows: how often the clone was seen (once, few, many), or a class if it is expanded.

abundance	v_gene	j_gene	d_gene	CDR3nt	CDR3aa
many	TRBV4-2	TRBJ1-1	.	TGTGCCAGCAGCCCCGGGCAGGCGCCGAGGGCTGAAGCTTTCTTT	CASSPGQAPRAEAFF
.	TRBV12-3/TRBV12-4	TRBJ2-1	TRBD1	TGTGCCAGCAGTTTAGGGGGACAGTCCTACAATGAGCAGTTCTTC	CASSLGGQSYNEQFF
.	TRBV14	TRBJ1-2	.	TGTGCCAGCAGCCAAGTGACCATGGGAGGCTACACCTTC	CASSQVTMGGYTF
few	TRBV4-3	TRBJ1-5	.	TGCGCCAGCAGCCAATTGGAGAGGGGACAGCCCCAGCATTTT	CASSQLERGQPQHF
.	TRBV5-5	TRBJ1-6	TRBD1	TGTGCCAGCAGCACGACAGGGATGGATTCACCCCTCCACTTT	CASSTTGMDSPLHF
many	TRBV27	TRBJ2-7	.	TGTGCCAGCAGTGTGACAGTGAACTACGAGCAGTACTTC	CASSVTVNYEQYF
many	TRBV27	TRBJ1-1	.	TGTGCCAGCACCCGGACAGCCCGAATGGGTGAAGCTTTCTTT	CASTRTARMGEAFF
.	TRBV20-1	TRBJ1-1	TRBD1	TGCACTCTCGCGACAGGGGGGGGCGGCGCCGAAGCTTTCTTT	CTLATGGGGAEAFF
.	TRBV7-2	TRBJ1-2	.	TGTGCCAGCAGCCGCCGACAACGGGTTGAGTGGGGCTACACCTTC	CASSRRQRVEWGYTF
.	TRBV29-1	TRBJ2-3	TRBD1	TGCAGCGTCCGGGACAGCACAGATGCGCAGTATTTT	CSVRDSTDAQYF
many	TRBV20-1	TRBJ1-2	.	TGCAGTGCGTTCATGCTAAACTATGGCTACACCTTC	CSAFMLNYGYTF
.	TRBV27	TRBJ2-4	TRBD2	TGTGCCAGCAGGCCTTCTTACGGGGGGGAGAAAAACATTCAGTACTTC	CASRPSYGGEKNIQYF
many	TRBV19	TRBJ2-1	.	TGTGCCAGCCGGGACGGCTCCTACAATGAGCAGTTCTTC	CASRDGSYNEQFF
many	TRBV7-2	TRBJ2-3	TRBD2	TGTGCCAGCAGCTTTACTAGCGGGGGATACACAGATACGCAGTATTTT	CASSFTSGGYTDTQYF
.	TRBV18	TRBJ1-2	TRBD1	TGTGCCAGCTCACCACGGTTACCGGGACAGGGTGATGGCTACACCTTC	CASSPRLPGQGDGYTF
many	TRBV4-2	TRBJ1-1	.	TGTGCCAGCAGCCAAGTAGTGTCGGCGACCACTGAAGCTTTCTTT	CASSQVVSATTEAFF
.	TRBV7-6	TRBJ2-7	TRBD1	TGTGCCAGCAGCCGGACAGGGGTAGGCTACGAGCAGTACTTC	CASSRTGVGYEQYF
many	TRBV20-1	TRBJ1-1	.	TGCAGTGCTAGGCGGGGAGAGAACACTGAAGCTTTCTTT	CSARRGENTEAFF
many	TRBV20-1	TRBJ1-2	.	TGCAGTGCTAGCGATTTGGGTTATGGCTACACCTTC	CSASDLGYGYTF
.	TRBV6-9	TRBJ2-3	TRBD2	TGTGCCAGCAGTTACAGTATCGGGGGGGGACAAGATACGCAGTATTTT	CASSYSIGGGQDTQYF
.	TRBV29-1	TRBJ2-3	.	TGCAGCGTTGAGGGGGTAGATGTCCTTTCTCCAGTTACGCAGTATTTT	CSVEGVDVLSPVTQYF
many	TRBV24-1	TRBJ1-2	TRBD1	TGTGCCACCAGTGACGGGACAGTCTATGGCTACACCTTC	CATSDGTVYGYTF
many	TRBV6-6	TRBJ2-1	TRBD2	TGTGCCAGCAGTTACCCCCCCCTAGCGGGGCCGAACGATGAGCAGTTCTTC	CASSYPPLAGPNDEQFF
few	TRBV2	TRBJ1-1	.	TGTGCCAGCAGTCTAGGGGAGAGAGGGCGAGCTTTCTTT	CASSLGERGRAFF
.	TRBV12-5	TRBJ2-1	.	TGTGCTAGTGGTTTAGGGGACAACAATGAGCAGTTCTTC	CASGLGDNNEQFF
many	TRBV12-3/TRBV12-4	TRBJ1-1	.	TGTGCCAGCGGGATTCTACAGGGCGGTAACACTGAAGCTTTCTTT	CASGILQGGNTEAFF
many	TRBV6-6	TRBJ1-2	.	TGTGCCAGCAGTTACGACCAGAGACTTCACTATGGCTACACCTTC	CASSYDQRLHYGYTF
.	TRBV12-3/TRBV12-4	TRBJ2-1	.	TGTGCCAGCAACCGCGGGACAGAATACAATGAGCAGTTCTTC	CASNRGTEYNEQFF
many	TRBV28	TRBJ1-6	.	TGTGCCAGCAGTTTTGTTGGAAACAGGGCTAATTCACCCCTCCACTTT	CASSFVGNRANSPLHF
few	TRBV4-3	TRBJ1-3	TRBD1	TGCGCCAGCAGCCAAGTCGGCCAGGGGGCTTCTGGAAACACCATATATTTT	CASSQVGQGASGNTIYF
many	TRBV7-8	TRBJ2-1	TRBD2	TGTGCCAGCAGCTTACTAGCGGGGATTTACAATGAGCAGTTCTTC	CASSLLAGIYNEQFF
.	TRBV7-2	TRBJ1-2	.	TGTGCCAGCAGCTCCCACATGGACCCTGCCGTTTGGTATGGCTACACCTTC	CASSSHMDPAVWYGYTF
.	TRBV12-3/TRBV12-4	TRBJ2-1	TRBD2	TGTGCCAGCAGCGGGACTAGCGGGGGGGCGAATGAGCAGTTCTTC	CASSGTSGGANEQFF
.	TRBV2	TRBJ2-7	TRBD1	TGTGCCAGCAGCGCGACAGGGACCGAGCAGTACTTC	CASSATGTEQYF
many	TRBV7-2	TRBJ1-5	.	TGTGCCAGCAGCCCCTCGTGGGGGACGGGCAATCAGCCCCAGCATTTT	CASSPSWGTGNQPQHF
.	TRBV3-1	TRBJ2-3	.	TGTGCCAGCAGCCAAGAAGGGCCTGGGGGCACAGGTACGCAGTATTTT	CASSQEGPGGTGTQYF
.	TRBV5-5	TRBJ1-5	.	TGTGCCAGCAGCTCGGATCCAGATCAGCCCCAGCATTTT	CASSSDPDQPQHF
many	TRBV28	TRBJ1-2	TRBD1	TGTGCCAGCGGAAATGGGCGACAGGGGAATGGCTACACCTTC	CASGNGRQGNGYTF
.	TRBV12-3/TRBV12-4	TRBJ2-3	TRBD2	TGTGCCACCGGACTAGCTGGCACAGATACGCAGTATTTT	CATGLAGTDTQYF
.	TRBV28	TRBJ2-3	TRBD2	TGTGCCAGCAGTTACGGGGGGATCACAGATAAGCAGTATTTT	CASSYGGITDKQYF
.	TRBV20-1	TRBJ2-1	.	TGCAGTGCTGGGGGGTCACACAATAAGCAGTTCTTC	CSAGGSHNKQFF
few	TRBV20-1	TRBJ2-5	.	TGCACCGCTACCCGGACCCGAGAGACCCAGTACTTC	CTATRTRETQYF
many	TRBV28	TRBJ2-7	.	TGTGCCAGCAGGAGTGGATACGAGCAGTACTTC	CASRSGYEQYF
many	TRBV18	TRBJ1-1	TRBD1	TGTGCCAGCTCACAGGACAGGAAGACTGAAGCTTTCTTT	CASSQDRKTEAFF
many	TRBV6-1	TRBJ2-7	.	TGTGCCAGCAGCCGAGGGTCACGCTACGAGCAGTACTTC	CASSRGSRYEQYF
many	TRBV12-3/TRBV12-4	TRBJ2-3	.	TGTGCCACCGGGGAGGGGGGCAATACGCAGTATTTT	CATGEGGNTQYF
few	TRBV9	TRBJ2-1	.	TGTGCCAGCAGCGGGCCGGGGAACGCCTACAATGAGCAGTTCTTC	CASSGPGNAYNEQFF
few	TRBV18	TRBJ2-3	.	TGTGCCAGCTCACCGGTGGGGAGCACAGATACGCAGTATTTT	CASSPVGSTDTQYF
many	TRBV7-2	TRBJ2-7	TRBD1	TGTGCCAGCAGCCCCCCAGACAGGGGTCCGTACGAGCAGTACTTC	CASSPPDRGPYEQYF
.	TRBV7-2	TRBJ1-2	TRBD1	TGTGCCAGCAGCACCGACAGGGGGGTGGGTGGCTACACCTTC	CASSTDRGVGGYTF